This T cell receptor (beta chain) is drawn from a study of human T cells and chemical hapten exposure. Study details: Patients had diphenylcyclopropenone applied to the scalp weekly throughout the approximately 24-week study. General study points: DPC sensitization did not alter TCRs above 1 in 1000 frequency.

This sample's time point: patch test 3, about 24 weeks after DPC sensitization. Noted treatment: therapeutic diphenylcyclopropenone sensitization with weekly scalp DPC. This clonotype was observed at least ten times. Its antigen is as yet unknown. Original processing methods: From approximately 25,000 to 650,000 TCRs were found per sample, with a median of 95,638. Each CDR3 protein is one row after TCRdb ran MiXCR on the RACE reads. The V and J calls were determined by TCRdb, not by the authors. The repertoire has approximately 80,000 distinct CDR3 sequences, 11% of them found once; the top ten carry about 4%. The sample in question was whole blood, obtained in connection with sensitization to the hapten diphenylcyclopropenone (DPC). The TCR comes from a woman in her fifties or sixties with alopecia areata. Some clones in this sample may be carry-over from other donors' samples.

The CDR3 is CASSQKGRGQTETQYF. In nucleotides, the CDR3 is TGTGCCAGCAGCCAAAAAGGGCGGGGACAGACAGAGACCCAGTACTTC. The rearrangement links TRBV7-2 to TRBJ2-5, with a weak D call TRBD1 (7 bases). Trimming cost V 5 bases and J 4 bases, with 20 bases left between them. Germline V gives CDR1 SGHTA, CDR2 FQGNSA. This CDR3 has 16 amino acids.